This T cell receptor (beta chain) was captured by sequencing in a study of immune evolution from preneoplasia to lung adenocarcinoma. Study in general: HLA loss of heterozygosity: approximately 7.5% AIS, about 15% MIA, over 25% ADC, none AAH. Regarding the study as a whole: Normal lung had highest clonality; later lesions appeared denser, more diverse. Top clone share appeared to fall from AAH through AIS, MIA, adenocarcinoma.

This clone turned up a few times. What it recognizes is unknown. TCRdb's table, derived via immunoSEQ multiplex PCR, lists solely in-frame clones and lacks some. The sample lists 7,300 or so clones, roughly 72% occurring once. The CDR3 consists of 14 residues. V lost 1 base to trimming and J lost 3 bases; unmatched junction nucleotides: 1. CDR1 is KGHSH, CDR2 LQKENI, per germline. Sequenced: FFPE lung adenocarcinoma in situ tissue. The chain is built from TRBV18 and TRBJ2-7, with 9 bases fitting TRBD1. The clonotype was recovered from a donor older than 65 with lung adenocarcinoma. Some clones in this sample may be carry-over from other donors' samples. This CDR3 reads CASSPRQGVYEQYF. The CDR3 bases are TGTGCCAGCTCACCACGACAGGGGGTCTACGAGCAGTACTTC.